Each of the 25 T cell receptor beta chains below was sequenced from the same sample in a study of cytomegalovirus exposure and HLA in healthy donors. PCR was performed using 60 Vbeta and 13 Jbeta primers. Sequencing used immunoSEQ multiplex PCR; TCRdb keeps in-frame clones, though not all of them. The sample lists around 110,000 clones; 81% were seen once. The sequenced sample consisted of PBMCs. The receptors come from a young woman in good health and CMV-seronegative.

The chain links TRBV14 to TRBJ2-2; the D gene is possibly TRBD2 (5 bases). The CDR3 has 13 residues. The ends were cut back, 1 base at V and 9 bases at J, with 9 bases in the middle. Germline V gene data show CDR1 as SGHDN and CDR2 as FVKESK. The CDR3 DNA reads TGTGCCAGCAGCCAAGGCGAGGGTCGGGAGCTGTTTTTT. This translates into CASSQGEGRELFF.

The chain is built from TRBV30 and TRBJ2-2; TRBD2 is a possible D gene (5 bases). The CDR3 consists of 14 residues. V was pared by 0 bases and J by 7 bases, with 12 bases between. Germline V gives CDR1 GTSNPN, CDR2 SVGIG (reference sequence). The CDR3 reads CAWSVIGVNGELFF. CDR3 coding DNA: TGTGCCTGGAGTGTAATCGGGGTCAACGGGGAGCTGTTTTTT.

The rearrangement links TRBV7-2 to TRBJ2-4; D may be TRBD1 (8 bases). Germline loops: CDR1 SGHTA, CDR2 FQGNSA. Trimming stripped 5 bases from V and 4 bases from J, with 24 bases between. This CDR3 region has 18 residues. The CDR3 bases are TGTGCCAGCAGCACAGGGGGAGGGCGAGAAGGTCCGAAAAACATTCAGTACTTC. Protein: CASSTGGGREGPKNIQYF.

V is TRBV5-4 and J is TRBJ1-2; D gene unclear. Trimming cost V 6 bases and J 6 bases, with 18 bases left between them. Germline CDR1 SGHNT, CDR2 YYREEE (reference sequence). CDR3 size: 14 residues. CDR3 DNA: TGTGCCAGCACCATGGGGTCCCAGCGGGATGGCTACACCTTC. The encoded protein is CASTMGSQRDGYTF.

The chain couples TRBV6-1 to TRBJ1-5; no clear D. This CDR3 is 14 amino acids long. CDR1 and CDR2 from the germline V gene are MNHNS and SASEGT. V lost 2 bases to trimming and J lost 1 base, with 6 bases between them. The CDR3 nucleotides are TGTGCCAGCAGTGAAACGAGGAGCAATCAGCCCCAGCATTTT. Encoded protein: CASSETRSNQPQHF.

This clone was seen a few times. This chain connects TRBV28 to TRBJ2-7; the match to TRBD2 covers 8 bases. This CDR3 is 12 amino acids long. CDR1 and CDR2 from the germline V gene are MDHEN and SYDVKM. The V gene end was trimmed by 7 bases and the J gene end by 7 bases; junction bases not matched to a gene: 6. In nucleotides, the CDR3 is TGTGCCAGCAACCTCGGGGGGGCGGAGCAGTACTTC. This sequence encodes CASNLGGAEQYF.

The gene calls are TRBV27 and TRBJ2-1, with 8 bases lining up with TRBD2. CDR1 is MNHEY and CDR2 is SMNVEV in the germline V gene (reference sequence). V was clipped by 8 bases and J by 0 bases; unmatched bases: 6. This CDR3 comprises 15 residues. The CDR3 spells CASASGTSSYNEQFF. The CDR3 nucleotides read TGTGCCAGCGCCAGCGGGACTAGCTCCTACAATGAGCAGTTCTTC.

V usage is TRBV7-2 and J usage is TRBJ2-1, with 8 bases lining up with TRBD2. Germline V gene lookup returns CDR1 SGHTA and CDR2 FQGNSA. Trimming took 5 bases from V and 9 from J; bases not matched to a gene: 12. The CDR3 runs to 15 residues. CDR3 sequence reads: CASSPHGAGAGEQFF. The CDR3 nucleotides read TGTGCCAGCAGCCCCCATGGAGCGGGAGCCGGTGAGCAGTTCTTC. The full variable domain, rest sourced from reference TRBV7-2 and TRBJ2-1, is GAGVSQSPSNKVTEKGKDVELRCDPISGHTALYWYRQSLGQGLEFLIYFQGNSAPDKSGLPSDRFSAERTGGSVSTLTIQRTQQEDSAVYLCASSPHGAGAGEQFFGPGTRLTVL.

The chain has TRBV11-1 and TRBJ2-7; 9 bases line up with TRBD2. This CDR3 comprises 16 residues. CDR1 SGHAT and CDR2 FQDESV come from the germline V gene (reference sequence). The junction had 6 bases not matched to a gene; V was cut back by 1 base and J by 2 bases. The CDR3 bases are TGTGCCAGCAGCTTAGAGCTAGCGGGAAATACCTACGAGCAGTACTTC. The encoded protein is CASSLELAGNTYEQYF.

This chain joins TRBV15 and TRBJ2-1, with D perhaps matching TRBD2 (7 bases). The CDR3 sequence is 13 residues long. With 8 bases removed from V and 4 bases from J, the gap between germline ends came to 12 bases. Germline CDR1 LNHNV, CDR2 YYDKDF (reference sequence). CDR3 residues: CATGGGTYNEQFF. For the CDR3, the DNA is TGTGCCACCGGCGGGGGCACATACAATGAGCAGTTCTTC.

The chain has TRBV9 and TRBJ1-1; D is perhaps TRBD1 (5 bases). This CDR3 comprises 14 residues. The germline V gene has CDR1 SGDLS and CDR2 YYNGEE. The V and J ends lost 4 bases and 4 bases respectively, with 14 bases between them. The CDR3 region is CASSPGGGGTEAFF. CDR3 in DNA: TGTGCCAGCAGCCCAGGTGGGGGGGGCACTGAAGCTTTCTTT. The full variable domain, its missing parts supplied by reference TRBV9 and TRBJ1-1, is DSGVTQTPKHLITATGQRVTLRCSPRSGDLSVYWYQQSLDQGLQFLIQYYNGEERAKGNILERFSAQQFPDLHSELNLSSLELGDSALYFCASSPGGGGTEAFFGQGTRLTVV.

The rearrangement joins TRBV29-1 to TRBJ2-1, with 7 bases that match TRBD2. V trimming: 2 bases; J trimming: 8 bases; junction bases outside the gene matches: 15. The CDR3 totals 16 residues. The germline gives CDR1 SQVTM, CDR2 ANQGSEA. The DNA of the CDR3 is TGCAGCGTTGAAAACATAGGGCTAGCGGTCACGTATGAGCAGTTCTTC. It translates to CSVENIGLAVTYEQFF.

The chain recombines TRBV27 with TRBJ1-2, with a tentative D call TRBD1 (5 bases). Germline V lookup: CDR1 MNHEY, CDR2 SMNVEV (reference sequence). The CDR3 length is 13 residues. Trimming left V 2 bases short and J 4 bases short, with 8 bases between. CDR3 amino acids: CASSLTTGYGYTF. The CDR3 nucleotides are TGTGCCAGCAGTTTAACCACAGGCTATGGCTACACCTTC.

This sequence joins TRBV7-3 and TRBJ2-1; D may be TRBD1 (6 bases). The CDR3 is 15 amino acids. V was shortened by 0 bases and J by 14 bases, with 20 bases between the two germline ends. The V gene's germline CDR1 is SGHTA and CDR2 FQGTGA. The CDR3 region has the DNA TGTGCCAGCAGCTTAACGGCCACCGAGACAGGCCAGAAGTTCTTC. Translated, it gives CASSLTATETGQKFF.

This clone was observed a handful of times. The chain is built from TRBV6-1 and TRBJ2-5, with 7 bases identical to TRBD1. V trimming: 0 bases; J trimming: 2 bases; junction bases outside the gene matches: 9. There are 17 residues in the CDR3. Germline V lookup: CDR1 MNHNS, CDR2 SASEGT. In DNA form, the CDR3 reads TGTGCCAGCAGTGAAGCGCCTCCCGGGACAGCACAAGAGACCCAGTACTTC. Its protein is CASSEAPPGTAQETQYF.

Turning to this clone: This is likely an artifact of a read error, given a far larger clone one base away. The chain has TRBV6-5 and TRBJ2-1; TRBD2 matches at 12 bases. CDR1 is MNHEY and CDR2 is SVGAGI in the germline V gene. Unmatched junction bases numbered 3, after V lost 5 bases and J lost 7 bases. The CDR3 runs 14 residues. CDR3 in amino acids: CASSEGLAGNEQFF. The CDR3 DNA sequence: TGTGCCAGCAGTGAAGGACTAGCGGGAAATGAGCAGTTCTTC.

V usage is TRBV9 and J usage is TRBJ2-3, with 9 bases lining up with TRBD1. The CDR3 loop spans 16 amino acids. In germline, CDR1 is SGDLS, CDR2 YYNGEE. V lost 3 bases to trimming and J lost 3 bases; unmatched junction nucleotides: 8. The CDR3 sequence is CASSALGTGRTDTQYF. In DNA form, the CDR3 reads TGTGCCAGCAGCGCACTTGGGACAGGGAGGACAGATACGCAGTATTTT.

The V gene is TRBV28, the J gene TRBJ1-5; a possible D gene is TRBD1 (5 bases). CDR1 MDHEN and CDR2 SYDVKM come from the germline V gene. CDR3 length equals 15 residues. V was clipped by 2 bases and J by 5 bases, with 13 bases between them. The CDR3 loop reads CASSLGGGGHQPQHF. The CDR3 nucleotides read TGTGCCAGCAGTTTAGGCGGGGGGGGTCATCAGCCCCAGCATTTT. Using reference TRBV28 and TRBJ1-5 for the parts outside the CDR3, the full variable domain is DVKVTQSSRYLVKRTGEKVFLECVQDMDHENMFWYRQDPGLGLRLIYFSYDVKMKEKGDIPEGYSVSREKKERFSLILESASTNQTSMYLCASSLGGGGHQPQHFGDGTRLSIL.

This chain connects TRBV10-1 to TRBJ2-2; a weak D match, TRBD2 (5 bases). This CDR3 contains 13 residues. CDR1 and CDR2 from the germline V gene are WNHNN and SYGVQD (reference sequence). V was shortened by 10 bases and J by 3 bases, with 12 bases between the two germline ends. The CDR3 region is CATTRGDTGELFF. CDR3 in DNA: TGCGCCACCACCCGGGGTGACACCGGGGAGCTGTTTTTT.

This rearrangement joins TRBV18 to TRBJ1-1; TRBD1 is a possible D gene (5 bases). The CDR3 totals 14 residues. The germline CDR1 and CDR2 sequences are KGHSH and LQKENI. Trimming removed 2 bases at V and 3 bases at J, with 10 bases between. The CDR3 is CASSPDLGDTEAFF. The DNA of the CDR3 is TGTGCCAGCTCACCAGACCTAGGGGACACTGAAGCTTTCTTT.

V gene TRBV11-2 combines with J gene TRBJ2-7; TRBD2 matches at 9 bases. CDR1 is SGHAT, CDR2 FQNNGV, per germline. This CDR3 region has 15 residues. Losses at the gene ends were 6 bases for V and 7 bases for J; bases not matched to a gene: 13. CDR3 in amino acids: CASSSGSGRAWEQYF. CDR3 in DNA: TGTGCCAGCAGTTCGGGTAGCGGGAGAGCCTGGGAGCAGTACTTC.

The CDR3 DNA reads as TGTGCAAGTCGCTCCCCCCGGGCTAGCGGGAGGGTTCCTTGCTCCTACAATGAGCAGTTCTTC. Residues: CASRSPRASGRVPCSYNEQFF. V and J are TRBV12-2 and TRBJ2-1; the D call in the table, TRBD2, was not verified against the DNA. TRBV12-2 corresponds to a pseudogene. The CDR3 contains 21 residues.

CDR3 DNA sequence: TGTGCCTGGAGTATTACCGGGACAGGTGCTGGAAACACCATATATTTT. Translated, it gives CAWSITGTGAGNTIYF. The chain links TRBV30 to TRBJ1-3; TRBD1 matches 8 bases. Germline V gene lookup returns CDR1 GTSNPN and CDR2 SVGIG (reference sequence). V was pared by 2 bases and J by 2 bases, with 8 bases of the junction left unmatched. The length of the CDR3 is 16 residues.

The chain is built from TRBV13 and TRBJ2-7; perhaps TRBD2 as D (6 bases). Trimming took off 5 bases at V and 6 bases at J, with 17 bases between the two ends. The CDR3 sequence is 14 residues long. Germline CDR1 reads PRHDT; CDR2 reads FYEKMQ (reference sequence). CDR3 in DNA: TGTGCCAGCAGCGACGCGGGGCCGGTCGTCGAGCAGTACTTC. It codes for CASSDAGPVVEQYF.

Here the CDR3 DNA reads TGTGCCAGCTCACGGGGGACATCGTCCTACGAGCAGTACTTC. It is translated as CASSRGTSSYEQYF. This chain uses TRBV18 with TRBJ2-7, with D possibly matching TRBD1 (6 bases). The CDR3 loop spans 14 amino acids. CDR1 and CDR2 (germline): KGHSH, LQKENI. V dropped 4 bases and J dropped 1 base, with 11 bases sitting between them. The complete variable domain, with remaining parts taken from reference TRBV18 and TRBJ2-7, reads NAGVMQNPRHLVRRRGQEARLRCSPMKGHSHVYWYRQLPEEGLKFMVYLQKENIIDESGMPKERFSAEFPKEGPSILRIQQVVRGDSAAYFCASSRGTSSYEQYFGPGTRLTVT.